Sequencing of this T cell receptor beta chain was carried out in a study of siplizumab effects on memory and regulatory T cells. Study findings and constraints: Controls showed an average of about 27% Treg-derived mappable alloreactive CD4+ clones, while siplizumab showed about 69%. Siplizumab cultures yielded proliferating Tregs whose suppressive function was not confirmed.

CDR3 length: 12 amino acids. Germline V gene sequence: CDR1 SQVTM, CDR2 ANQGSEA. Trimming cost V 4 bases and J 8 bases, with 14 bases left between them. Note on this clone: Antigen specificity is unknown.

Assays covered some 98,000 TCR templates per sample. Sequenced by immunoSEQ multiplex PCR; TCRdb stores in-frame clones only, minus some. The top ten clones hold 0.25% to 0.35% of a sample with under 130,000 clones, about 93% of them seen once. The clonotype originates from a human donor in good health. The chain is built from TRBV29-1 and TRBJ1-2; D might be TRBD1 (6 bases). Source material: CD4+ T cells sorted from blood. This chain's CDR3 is CSVGHQGNGYTF. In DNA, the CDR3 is TGCAGCGTTGGCCACCAGGGGAACGGCTACACCTTC.